This note documents a single TCR beta chain sequence. The clone's antigen remains unknown. Base-call qualities are not available, and no considerably larger clone is one nucleotide away. The CDR3 measures 13 amino acids from cysteine to valine. The entry retains the CDR3 DNA only, 39 bases that are in frame from base 1. Deletion took 3 bases off V and 3 bases off J, with a span of 9 bases between the germline ends. CDR1 is given as MNHEY and CDR2 as SVGEGT, both from the germline V gene. These data are taken from a study of T-cell memory formation after mild COVID-19 (dated by TCRdb to about 2021). As for the study more broadly: TCR sequence clusters from the two donors were found to be largely donor specific. Longitudinal TCRalpha and TCRbeta repertoire sequencing tracked T-cell clones expanding and contracting after mild COVID-19 in a couple of donors. Two young, previously healthy adult volunteers, one female and one male, were included in the cohort.

TCRdb names Illumina NovaSeq 6000 as the instrument used. cDNA libraries for TCRalpha and TCRbeta were prepared by 5'RACE using constant-segment primers, with sample barcodes and unique molecular identifiers added. Trizol reagent was used to extract RNA from every sample. Library amplification was performed in two PCR steps, and a second sample barcode and Illumina TruSeq adapters were introduced in the second step. Libraries were sequenced on an Illumina NovaSeq with 2 x 150 bp paired-end reads. Per the original workflow: With migec v1.2.7, reads were demultiplexed and then collapsed into UMI-guided consensus sequences. Using mixcr v2.1.11, the UMI consensuses were aligned to TRA and TRB V and J templates and assembled into clonotypes. Clonotypes were classified as expanded or contracted when called significant by both edgeR and NoisET, with noise models trained on biological replicates. For edgeR calls, the cutoffs were a false discovery rate-adjusted p below 0.01 and a log2 fold-change threshold of 1. As an exploratory analysis of dynamics, PCA with hierarchical clustering was applied to max-normalized trajectories of the 1000 most abundant clonotypes. Each responding clone was given a CD4 or CD8 phenotype based on the CD4+ and CD8+ repertoires, which had been sequenced separately. TCRdb cleaned the public reads at Q25 with fastp, built clones with MiXCR and kept in-frame beta chains. A single entry per CDR3 protein holds the most common genes and DNA from its merged rows. These V and J calls derive from TCRdb rather than the authors' analysis. The sample table holds about 430,000 distinct CDR3 sequences, of which approximately 19% were seen once. The biggest ten clones account for 20% to 25% of the sample.

Ficoll-Paque density gradient centrifugation was used to isolate PBMCs. Study-wide findings and limitations: The second-wave clones that peaked on day 37 were not confirmed to be SARS-CoV-2 specific. Only a couple of mild cases were covered in the study, and larger cohorts including severe cases with pre-infection samples were considered necessary. Balanced CD4/CD8 phenotypes were observed for clones contracting from day 15 to 85, whereas a bias towards CD4+ was observed for a second wave of clones expanding from day 15 to 37. Contracting CD4+ clones were found mainly in CM and EM memory subsets, while CD8+ clones were enriched in EMRA. Some responding clones were found in pre-infection memory, which suggests that pre-existing cross-reactive memory T cells took part in the SARS-CoV-2 response.

In this chain, TRBV6-2 or TRBV6-3 is recombined with TRBJ2-7; the D gene identity is not certain. The sequence derives from a man between 18 and 35 years old who had mild COVID-19 (a few samples of this study predate the infection). The sample titles of this study are shuffled in the database, so cell type and time point are left out; the donor was told from shared clones. Sequenced: PBMCs or a T cell subset sorted from them (not recorded which). The CDR3 region has the sequence CASSYSVDYEQYV. The sequence in DNA is TGTGCCAGCAGTTATTCGGTGGACTACGAGCAGTACGTC.